Presented here are 23 T cell receptor beta chains from one specimen sequenced in a study of radiotherapy plus CTLA-4 blockade in lung cancer. Profiling relied on immunoSEQ multiplex PCR, and the TCRdb table lists in-frame clones only, not all of them. The sample records around 100,000 clones, 81% being singletons. The sequences come from peripheral blood, collected from a patient treated with radiotherapy plus ipilimumab. These receptors were taken from a human donor with non-small cell lung cancer that progressed on radiotherapy plus ipilimumab. Some clones in this sample may be carry-over from other donors' samples.

The genes are TRBV9 and TRBJ1-3, with 8 positions matching TRBD1. With 5 bases clipped from V and 0 bases from J, the junction kept 4 bases outside the gene matches. Looked up from germline, CDR1 is SGDLS and CDR2 is YYNGEE. The CDR3 sequence is 15 residues long. CDR3 in amino acids: CASSIGQGSGNTIYF. The CDR3 region has the DNA TGTGCCAGCAGTATTGGACAGGGCTCTGGAAACACCATATATTTT.

The chain has TRBV2 and TRBJ1-4; D remains ambiguous. V lost 6 bases and J 5 bases, leaving 13 bases between the germline ends. Germline V gives CDR1 SNHLY, CDR2 FYNNEI. The CDR3 is 14 residues long. In nucleotides, the CDR3 is TGTGCCAGCAGACAGAGTAGGGAGAATGAAAAACTGTTTTTT. Its protein is CASRQSRENEKLFF.

The rearrangement joins TRBV29-1 to TRBJ2-1, with 7 bases fitting TRBD1. Germline V gene sequence: CDR1 SQVTM, CDR2 ANQGSEA. Trimming cost V 1 base and J 7 bases; bases outside gene matches: 13. The CDR3 totals 16 residues. The CDR3 DNA is TGCAGCGTTGAAGGGACCGGGACAGATCATCCTAATGAGCAGTTCTTC. Translated, it gives CSVEGTGTDHPNEQFF.

The gene calls are TRBV7-2 and TRBJ2-7; D unclear. The CDR3 length is 15 residues. Per the germline V gene, CDR1 is SGHTA and CDR2 is FQGNSA. Trimming removed 1 base from V and 2 bases from J, with 12 bases in between. CDR3 sequence: CASSLDFYRTYEQYF. The CDR3 nucleotides are TGTGCCAGCAGCTTAGACTTTTATCGTACCTACGAGCAGTACTTC.

The chain employs TRBV2 and TRBJ1-3; TRBD1 is a possible D gene (5 bases). The CDR3 sequence is 15 residues long. Between the trimmed V and J ends, which lost 6 bases and 0 bases, there was a span of 12 bases. The germline V gene encodes CDR1 SNHLY and CDR2 FYNNEI. CDR3 protein: CASRPGALSGNTIYF. CDR3 nucleotide sequence: TGTGCCAGCAGGCCCGGGGCCCTCTCTGGAAACACCATATATTTT.

The chain employs TRBV5-4 and TRBJ2-3; 10 nucleotides match TRBD2. CDR3 length: 15 amino acids. V trimming: 4 bases; J trimming: 8 bases; junction bases outside the gene matches: 10. CDR1 is SGHNT, CDR2 YYREEE, per germline (reference sequence). The CDR3 sequence is CASSQGLAPAGTQYF. In DNA form, the CDR3 reads TGTGCCAGCAGCCAGGGACTAGCGCCCGCGGGTACGCAGTATTTT.

The gene calls are TRBV19 and TRBJ2-4; TRBD2 matches 7 bases. The trim removed 4 bases at V and 1 base at J, leaving 1 base unmatched. Germline CDR1 reads LNHDA; CDR2 reads SQIVND (reference sequence). The CDR3 has 14 amino acids. The CDR3 loop reads CASSTGGAKNIQYF. The DNA of the CDR3 is TGTGCCAGTAGTACCGGGGGGGCCAAAAACATTCAGTACTTC.

The chain joins TRBV28 to TRBJ2-2, with D hard to call. Germline values: CDR1 MDHEN, CDR2 SYDVKM. The CDR3 contains 13 residues. Trimming removed 7 bases at V and 0 bases at J, with 6 bases between. The CDR3, as DNA: TGTGCCAGCATAGGAGCGAACACCGGGGAGCTGTTTTTT. Its translation: CASIGANTGELFF.

The chain recombines TRBV7-2 with TRBJ2-7; D is perhaps TRBD2 (5 bases). This CDR3 comprises 17 residues. Germline V gene lookup returns CDR1 SGHTA and CDR2 FQGNSA. V lost 5 bases to trimming and J lost 1 base, with 21 bases between them. CDR3 sequence (DNA): TGTGCCAGCAGCGAGAGGGAAAGTATCAGTTCATCCTACGAGCAGTACTTC. It codes for CASSERESISSSYEQYF.

This clone was observed once. The chain joins TRBV7-2 to TRBJ2-7, with D tentatively TRBD2 (6 bases). Trimming took 5 bases from V and 0 from J, leaving 14 bases between them. The CDR3 covers 15 residues. Per germline, CDR1 SGHTA and CDR2 FQGNSA. CDR3 sequence: CASSLGLRLSYEQYF. DNA of the CDR3: TGTGCCAGCAGCCTGGGACTCCGCCTCTCCTACGAGCAGTACTTC.

This rearrangement joins TRBV7-9 to TRBJ1-6, with D possibly being TRBD1 (6 bases). The CDR3 length is 14 residues. The V end lost 2 bases, the J end lost 7 bases, and 9 bases lay between the germline ends. Germline V gene data show CDR1 as SEHNR and CDR2 as FQNEAQ (reference sequence). As DNA, the CDR3 is TGTGCCAGCAGCTTAACAGGGTCCAATTCACCCCTCCACTTT. Protein product: CASSLTGSNSPLHF.

This chain links TRBV5-1 with TRBJ1-6, with D hard to call. This CDR3 has 14 amino acids. Per the germline V gene, CDR1 is SGHRS and CDR2 is YFSETQ. V lost 2 bases and J lost 8, with 11 bases in between. The CDR3 DNA is TGCGCCAGCAGCTTTCGCCAGACGGATTCACCCCTCCACTTT. Its translation is CASSFRQTDSPLHF.

A word on this clone: One end of the junction varies from germline; a read error may be responsible. The V and J genes are TRBV7-7 and TRBJ2-5; D unresolved. CDR1 SSHAT and CDR2 FNYEAQ come from the germline V gene (reference sequence). The CDR3 covers 12 residues. CDR3 coding DNA: TGTGCTAGCAGCCTCTCGGGAGAGACCCAGTACTTC. Its protein is CASSLSGETQYF.

This clone occurred a few times. J is TRBJ1-1 and V is TRBV6-5; no firm D call. This CDR3 spans 15 amino acids. The germline V and J ends were trimmed by 0 bases and 1 base, with 9 bases remaining between them. Germline V gives CDR1 MNHEY, CDR2 SVGAGI. The CDR3 DNA reads TGTGCCAGCAGTTACTCGTGGAGCCAGAACACTGAAGCTTTCTTT. Protein: CASSYSWSQNTEAFF.

This chain uses TRBV11-2 with TRBJ1-2; TRBD1 aligns across 9 bases. The CDR3 extends over 15 amino acids. V trimming: 5 bases; J trimming: 6 bases; junction bases outside the gene matches: 10. Germline loops: CDR1 SGHAT, CDR2 FQNNGV. CDR3 in amino acids: CASSRRDREIDGYTF. CDR3 bases: TGTGCCAGCAGCCGTAGGGACAGGGAGATTGATGGCTACACCTTC.

J is TRBJ1-1 and V is TRBV4-3, with D possibly being TRBD1 (6 bases). This CDR3 has 14 residues. Germline CDR1 and CDR2: LGHNA and YSLEER. V shed 5 bases and J shed 4 bases, with 14 bases lying between them. Written as DNA, the CDR3 is TGCGCCAGCAGCAAAGGGGGGGACACCACTGAAGCTTTCTTT. This encodes CASSKGGDTTEAFF.

This rearrangement joins TRBV7-9 to TRBJ1-2; the D gene is possibly TRBD1 (6 bases). Germline-derived CDR1 and CDR2 are SEHNR and FQNEAQ (reference sequence). Deletions cut 5 bases from V and 4 bases from J, with 11 bases between. CDR3 size: 13 residues. The CDR3 loop reads CASSTGTSYGYTF. CDR3 bases: TGTGCCAGCAGCACCGGGACAAGCTATGGCTACACCTTC. Drawing the rest from reference TRBV7-9 and TRBJ1-2, the complete variable domain is DTGVSQNPRHKITKRGQNVTFRCDPISEHNRLYWYRQTLGQGPEFLTYFQNEAQLEKSRLLSDRFSAERPKGSFSTLEIQRTEQGDSAMYLCASSTGTSYGYTFGSGTRLTVV.

The chain employs TRBV4-2 and TRBJ2-5; D may be TRBD1 or TRBD2 (6 bases each). The V end lost 0 bases, the J end lost 7 bases, and 21 bases lay between the germline ends. Germline lookup yields CDR1 LGHNA and CDR2 YNFKEQ. The CDR3 is 17 residues long. CDR3 sequence reads: CASSQDSPIHREVTQYF. CDR3 coding DNA: TGTGCCAGCAGCCAAGACTCCCCAATACACAGGGAGGTGACCCAGTACTTC.

The rearrangement links TRBV19 to TRBJ2-2; possibly TRBD1 for D (6 bases). The CDR3 is 16 residues long. The germline V and J ends were trimmed by 6 bases and 7 bases, with 21 bases remaining between them. In germline, CDR1 is LNHDA, CDR2 SQIVND (reference sequence). CDR3 loop: CASSLNSIGQFGELFF. The CDR3 coding sequence is TGTGCCAGTAGCCTTAATTCAATCGGACAGTTCGGGGAGCTGTTTTTT.

This chain uses TRBV9 with TRBJ1-1, with D possibly being TRBD1 (6 bases). The length of the CDR3 is 14 residues. Per germline, CDR1 SGDLS and CDR2 YYNGEE. Trimming left V 0 bases short and J 1 base short, with 7 bases between. The CDR3: CASSVVGANTEAFF. The CDR3 DNA reads TGTGCCAGCAGCGTAGTGGGGGCGAACACTGAAGCTTTCTTT.

The V call is TRBV30, the J call TRBJ2-1; D unresolved. Trimming removed 2 bases from V and 6 bases from J, with 8 bases in between. CDR1 and CDR2 (germline): GTSNPN, SVGIG (reference sequence). The CDR3 covers 12 residues. The CDR3 sequence: CAWSSGSNEQFF. In DNA, the CDR3 is TGTGCCTGGAGTTCGGGTTCCAATGAGCAGTTCTTC.

The chain carries TRBV5-1 and TRBJ2-5; D not resolved. CDR1 SGHRS and CDR2 YFSETQ come from the germline V gene. Trimming removed 4 bases from V and 4 bases from J, with 11 bases in between. The CDR3 has 13 residues. This CDR3 reads CASSLGLGETQYF. The DNA for the CDR3 is TGCGCCAGCAGCCTTGGTCTGGGAGAGACCCAGTACTTC.

This rearrangement joins TRBV7-2 to TRBJ1-6, with D maybe TRBD1 (6 bases). Trimming removed 5 bases at V and 6 bases at J, with 20 bases between. Germline V gene lookup returns CDR1 SGHTA and CDR2 FQGNSA. The CDR3 loop spans 17 amino acids. The CDR3 coding sequence is TGTGCCAGCAGCCCCTTACAGGGTCCCCAGGGTAATTCACCCCTCCACTTT. Translating it yields CASSPLQGPQGNSPLHF.